This TCR beta chain emerged from a study of shared clonotypes between healthy human individuals. Study results and caveats: The expectation was that sequencing depth would affect clonotype sharing among donors. Represented diversity, genetic and exposure-history alike, was limited by few donors. Even with large depth, rarefaction showed that sorted-subset sequencing was incomplete.

In the case of this clone: Its antigen is not identified.

The study separated CD4+ cells into CD45RA+ naive and CD45RA-negative memory subsets. CDR3 length: 14 residues. V was trimmed by 6 bases and J by 0 bases, leaving 14 bases between them. Germline V CDR1 and CDR2: SQVTM, ANQGSEA. Generated by immunoSEQ multiplex PCR, the TCRdb table keeps only in-frame clones and is missing some. Among some 1 million clones listed, under 80% were seen once. This clonotype was sampled from a man aged 18 to 30 in good health. The specimen was memory CD4+ T cells sorted from blood. Indicated subset: CD45RA-negative fraction. The chain joins TRBV29-1 to TRBJ1-2; the D gene is possibly TRBD1 (6 bases). The CDR3 DNA reads as TGCAGCGTCCGAAGGGGGGACGCTAACTATGGCTACACCTTC. Translated: CSVRRGDANYGYTF.